Each of the 2 T cell receptor beta chains below was sequenced from the same sample in a study of T cell responses to AZD1222 COVID-19 vaccine. The method was immunoSEQ multiplex PCR; TCRdb's version includes in-frame clones alone and lacks a portion of them. Of 90,000 to 150,000 clones in the sample, less than 90% were seen once. Material: peripheral blood, obtained on day 0 of AZD1222 vaccination. The source of these receptors is an adult in good health.

The chain uses TRBV2 and TRBJ2-3; D remains ambiguous. Germline lookup yields CDR1 SNHLY and CDR2 FYNNEI. Trimming left V 6 bases short and J 2 bases short, with 6 bases between. CDR3 size: 12 residues. CDR3 region: CASRGNTDTQYF. CDR3 coding DNA: TGTGCCAGCAGGGGTAACACAGATACGCAGTATTTT. Using reference TRBV2 and TRBJ2-3 for the parts outside the CDR3, the full variable domain is EPEVTQTPSHQVTQMGQEVILRCVPISNHLYFYWYRQILGQKVEFLVSFYNNEISEKSEIFDDQFSVERPDGSNFTLKIRSTKLEDSAMYFCASRGNTDTQYFGPGTRLTVL.

The chain recombines TRBV5-4 with TRBJ2-6, with 11 bases fitting TRBD1. Per the germline V gene, CDR1 is SGHNT and CDR2 is YYREEE (reference sequence). Trimming took 4 bases from V and 4 from J; bases not matched to a gene: 10. CDR3 length equals 18 residues. The CDR3 region has the DNA TGTGCCAGCAGCCTCGGAAGGGACAGGGGGGCCGGGGCCAACGTCCTGACTTTC. The encoded protein is CASSLGRDRGAGANVLTF.